Listed below are T cell receptor beta chains from one sample, sequenced in a study of response to subunit inactivated influenza vaccine. TCRdb reprocessed the RT-PCR reads via MiXCR and lists one record per CDR3 protein. This repertoire shows 550,000 to 650,000 distinct CDR3 sequences, roughly 10% found once; its top ten account for 10%. The source was PBMCs from blood, collected on the day of vaccination. The source of these receptors is a man aged 50 or older who received an inactivated influenza vaccine. CDR3s include the opening cysteine and the closing phenylalanine or tryptophan. A D gene is named only where the DNA matches it firmly. Some rows mark clone size as missing; the rest say once, few, many or name a class of expanded clone.

J gene	D gene	V gene	clone size	CDR3 protein
TRBJ2-1	TRBD2	TRBV29-1	few	CSVGGLAGNEQFF
TRBJ2-7	TRBD1	TRBV3-1	-	CASSPSPGQGEGSYEQYF
TRBJ1-4	TRBD1	TRBV29-1	-	CSVGGQSNEKLFF
TRBJ1-3	-	TRBV12-3/TRBV12-4	few	CASSSGQSDFSGNTIYF
TRBJ2-1	-	TRBV5-1	many	CASSLGTGSNEQFF
TRBJ2-5	-	TRBV20-1	few	CSARLAPQYF
TRBJ2-5	-	TRBV7-2	few	CASSLGAETQYF
TRBJ2-3	-	TRBV5-1	-	CASSLSRASTDTQYF
TRBJ2-1	TRBD2	TRBV11-2	many	CASSPWIAGGNNEQFF
TRBJ2-1	-	TRBV18	many	CASSPPAQAYNEQFF
TRBJ1-5	-	TRBV2	many	CASGAAENQPQHF
TRBJ2-1	TRBD2	TRBV20-1	few	CSARPGLAGSSYNEQFF
TRBJ1-4	-	TRBV12-3/TRBV12-4	-	CASSKSMGSWAEKLFF
TRBJ2-7	-	TRBV6-1	-	CASSHNPSGQFYEQYF
TRBJ2-7	-	TRBV20-1	-	CSARGGVRSSYEQYF
TRBJ2-2	-	TRBV6-5	few	CASSFLQENTGELFF
TRBJ2-7	-	TRBV7-2	-	CASSRAGAGYEQYF
TRBJ2-5	TRBD1	TRBV5-1	few	CASSWTGERQTQYF
TRBJ1-4	-	TRBV6-2/TRBV6-3	many	CASSSWVGEKLFF
TRBJ2-1	-	TRBV20-1	few	CSMAHNEQFF
TRBJ2-3	-	TRBV24-1	once	CATSDSGDPTDTQYF
TRBJ2-1	-	TRBV5-1	-	CASSLPGEQFF
TRBJ1-1	-	TRBV29-1	few	CSVPGSLNTEAFF
TRBJ2-3	-	TRBV5-1	-	CASSPKAFTDTQYF
TRBJ2-4	-	TRBV12-3/TRBV12-4	few	CASRATGPGNIQYF
TRBJ2-1	TRBD2	TRBV28	few	CASSLLGVAGSYSEQFF
TRBJ2-1	TRBD2	TRBV9	-	CASSASAVGLAGGQQFF
TRBJ2-2	TRBD1	TRBV12-3/TRBV12-4	few	CASSPRTGYTGELFF
TRBJ2-2	-	TRBV7-9	many	CASSPLGGVQNTGELFF
TRBJ2-2	-	TRBV12-3/TRBV12-4	-	CASSFSETGELFF
TRBJ2-1	TRBD2	TRBV6-5	few	CASSYLAGGRGSSYNEQFF
TRBJ2-3	-	TRBV24-1	many	CATTDRDTQYF
TRBJ2-2	TRBD1	TRBV5-1	-	CASSSTGGKTGELFF
TRBJ1-5	-	TRBV6-2/TRBV6-3	many	CASSYSAGNQPQHF
TRBJ2-1	-	TRBV20-1	few	CSAREKGSYNEQFF
TRBJ2-2	TRBD1	TRBV5-1	-	CASSPRQGAVTGELFF
TRBJ2-7	-	TRBV10-3	few	CAISDPGATYEQYF
TRBJ2-7	-	TRBV3-1	many	CASSPGAPYEQYF
TRBJ2-1	-	TRBV12-3/TRBV12-4	many	CASSSLWGSNEQFF
TRBJ2-2	TRBD2	TRBV6-2/TRBV6-3	few	CASSPSGSFTGELFF
TRBJ2-5	-	TRBV7-9	-	CASSLGRSSGQETQYF
TRBJ2-7	TRBD2	TRBV15	few	CATSRPPTSAEQYF
TRBJ2-3	TRBD1	TRBV20-1	-	CSAHGTGKADTQYF
TRBJ1-5	TRBD1	TRBV7-8	few	CASSFRQGKGNQPQHF
TRBJ1-2	-	TRBV20-1	many	CSVWGDGYTF
TRBJ2-2	-	TRBV15	few	CATSNYGGRELFF
TRBJ2-1	TRBD1	TRBV6-5	-	CASSYSRGGTAYNEQFF
TRBJ2-5	-	TRBV4-3	many	CASSQDPRGEQETQYF